These 4 T cell receptor beta chains came from one sample sequenced in a study of shared clonotypes between healthy human individuals. Some clones are missing from TCRdb's copy, which holds only in-frame ones; the method was immunoSEQ multiplex PCR. The sample has some 680,000 clones; about three quarters are singletons. The material sequenced was memory CD4+ T cells sorted from blood. Described subset: CD45RA-negative fraction. The receptors shown here come from a woman in her twenties or thirties in good health.

The chain joins TRBV29-1 to TRBJ2-5; D gene uncertain. Per the germline V gene, CDR1 is SQVTM and CDR2 is ANQGSEA. Deletions cut 4 bases from V and 2 bases from J, with 8 bases between. The length of the CDR3 is 12 residues. This CDR3 is CSVGWGQETQYF. The CDR3 DNA is TGCAGCGTTGGGTGGGGTCAAGAGACCCAGTACTTC.

This chain uses TRBV5-1 with TRBJ1-1; a possible D gene is TRBD1 (5 bases). V was shortened by 4 bases and J by 4 bases, with 14 bases between the two germline ends. The CDR3 has 14 residues. Germline values: CDR1 SGHRS, CDR2 YFSETQ. Here the CDR3 DNA reads TGCGCCAGCAGCCGGGGGGAAGGCTTCACTGAAGCTTTCTTT. Residues: CASSRGEGFTEAFF.

This clone appeared a few times. This chain uses TRBV28 with TRBJ2-6; D not resolved. Germline lookup yields CDR1 MDHEN and CDR2 SYDVKM. V lost 0 bases and J lost 0, with 9 bases in between. The CDR3 runs to 17 residues. The CDR3 sequence: CASSLWTSSSGANVLTF. In nucleotides, the CDR3 is TGTGCCAGCAGTTTATGGACAAGCTCCTCTGGGGCCAACGTCCTGACTTTC.

The gene calls are TRBV11-2 and TRBJ2-7; D call uncertain. The V end was cut by 0 bases, the J end by 3 bases, with 9 bases between. The CDR3 covers 14 residues. Germline CDR1 reads SGHAT; CDR2 reads FQNNGV. CDR3 in amino acids: CASSLDRLYYEQYF. CDR3 nucleotides: TGTGCCAGCAGCTTAGATAGGCTGTACTACGAGCAGTACTTC. Complete variable domain (other parts from reference TRBV11-2 and TRBJ2-7): EAGVAQSPRYKIIEKRQSVAFWCNPISGHATLYWYQQILGQGPKLLIQFQNNGVVDDSQLPKDRFSAERLKGVDSTLKIQPAKLEDSAVYLCASSLDRLYYEQYFGPGTRLTVT.